The clone carrying this T cell receptor (beta chain) was seen only a few times. Its antigen is unknown. This record comes from a study of identical twins. Notes on the study in general: Sequences that were beta out-of-frame showed weaker excess twin sharing.

Germline lookup yields CDR1 SGHTA and CDR2 FQGNSA. The CDR3 extends over 15 amino acids. Trimming took off 7 bases at V and 2 bases at J, with 12 bases between the two ends. Template switching added a universal primer site, and cDNA bore unique molecular identifiers. TCRdb re-called the 5' RACE reads with MiXCR, one entry per CDR3 protein. The sample yields 450,000 to 650,000 distinct CDR3 sequences, nearly 15% seen once. This sample also belongs to another study, concerning yellow fever vaccine responses in identical twins.

The chain is built from TRBV7-2 and TRBJ2-6, with D perhaps matching TRBD1 or TRBD2 (7 bases each). Sequenced sample: CD4+ T cells sorted from blood. The receptor was isolated from a woman aged 18-30 years in good health. The CDR3 nucleotides read TGTGCCAGCACAGGGGGGGTGACTGGGGCCAACGTCCTGACTTTC. It is translated as CASTGGVTGANVLTF.